This T cell receptor beta chain was profiled in a study of blood T cell repertoires in COVID-19. At the level of the study: The samples span acute and convalescent COVID-19 from the United States, Italy and Spain.

The table came from immunoSEQ multiplex PCR; TCRdb's copy has only in-frame clones and leaves some out. This sample has under 150,000 clones; approximately 82% occur once, and the top ten carry approximately 5.8%. Germline CDR1 reads SGHAT; CDR2 reads FQNNGV. The CDR3 sequence is 13 residues long. V dropped 2 bases and J dropped 7 bases, with 9 bases sitting between them. The V call is TRBV11-2, the J call TRBJ2-1; possible D gene TRBD2, 5 bases. The sequence was collected from a man older than 75 with active or convalescent COVID-19. The sequenced sample was peripheral blood. The CDR3 loop reads CASSLIRDNEQFF. Here the CDR3 DNA reads TGTGCCAGCAGCTTAATACGGGATAATGAGCAGTTCTTC.